One and the same sample provided the 11 T cell receptor beta chains below, sequenced in a study of blood T cell repertoires in COVID-19. Method: immunoSEQ multiplex PCR; TCRdb's copy keeps in-frame clones and lacks some. The sample records 260,000 or so clones, 70% to 90% being singletons. The sequenced material came from peripheral blood. These receptor sequences come from a young man with active or convalescent COVID-19.

The CDR3 loop is CASSLVRDRGYGYTF. CDR3 nucleotide sequence: TGTGCCAGCAGCTTAGTGAGGGACAGGGGATATGGCTACACCTTC. This rearrangement joins TRBV5-4 to TRBJ1-2; TRBD1 agrees at 10 bases. The CDR3 extends over 15 amino acids. Germline values: CDR1 SGHNT, CDR2 YYREEE (reference sequence). The V gene end was trimmed by 2 bases and the J gene end by 5 bases; junction bases not matched to a gene: 6. Using reference TRBV5-4 and TRBJ1-2 for the parts outside the CDR3, the full variable domain is ETGVTQSPTHLIKTRGQQVTLRCSSQSGHNTVSWYQQALGQGPQFIFQYYREEENGRGNFPPRFSGLQFPNYSSELNVNALELDDSALYLCASSLVRDRGYGYTFGSGTRLTVV.

The rearrangement links TRBV11-2 to TRBJ2-7; the D gene is possibly TRBD1 (6 bases). Germline V CDR1 and CDR2: SGHAT, FQNNGV. The CDR3 contains 13 residues. The germline V and J ends were trimmed by 4 bases and 2 bases, with 9 bases remaining between them. CDR3 in DNA: TGTGCCAGCAGCTGGGGGCCCACCTACGAGCAGTACTTC. This gives the protein CASSWGPTYEQYF.

The chain links TRBV5-6 to TRBJ2-7; D is ambiguous. The V end was cut by 0 bases, the J end by 6 bases, with 16 bases between. The CDR3 is 15 residues long. Germline CDR1 and CDR2: SGHDT and YYEEEE. This CDR3 is CASSLALAGRGEQYF. DNA of the CDR3: TGTGCCAGCAGCTTGGCCCTGGCTGGTCGTGGCGAGCAGTACTTC.

This clone was counted between two and nine times. The chain employs TRBV13 and TRBJ1-2; D possibly corresponds to TRBD1 (6 bases). The CDR3 length is 14 residues. Trimming cost V 4 bases and J 0 bases, with 9 bases left between them. Germline assignment: CDR1 PRHDT and CDR2 FYEKMQ (reference sequence). This CDR3 reads CASSYRVANYGYTF. The CDR3 DNA reads TGTGCCAGCAGCTACAGGGTAGCTAACTATGGCTACACCTTC.

Comment on this clone: Additional DNA sequences in this sample encode the identical CDR3. This chain uses TRBV29-1 with TRBJ1-5, with TRBD1 identical over 7 bases. The CDR3 loop spans 13 amino acids. With V trimmed by 4 bases and J by 3 bases, 3 bases remained unmatched. From germline, CDR1 is SQVTM and CDR2 ANQGSEA. The CDR3 is CSVGTGVNQPQHF. The CDR3 DNA is TGCAGCGTTGGGACAGGCGTCAATCAGCCCCAGCATTTT.

The chain carries TRBV7-9 and TRBJ2-3, with D uncertain. V was pared by 7 bases and J by 2 bases, with 4 bases between. Germline values: CDR1 SEHNR, CDR2 FQNEAQ (reference sequence). CDR3 length: 11 amino acids. CDR3 bases: TGTGCCAGCACTTACACAGATACGCAGTATTTT. Residues: CASTYTDTQYF.

V usage is TRBV5-1 and J usage is TRBJ2-1, with D possibly being TRBD2 (6 bases). The V gene lost 5 bases and the J gene lost 8 bases, with 11 bases spanning the gap. The CDR3 totals 12 residues. Germline V CDR1 and CDR2: SGHRS, YFSETQ. CDR3: CASSSASDEQFF. In nucleotides, the CDR3 is TGCGCCAGCAGTTCGGCTAGCGATGAGCAGTTCTTC.

The chain carries TRBV9 and TRBJ1-1; 8 bases map to TRBD1. The CDR3 is made up of 13 amino acids. Germline V gene data show CDR1 as SGDLS and CDR2 as YYNGEE. V dropped 3 bases and J dropped 4; count of bases not matched to a gene: 2. The CDR3 here is CASSGTGGTEAFF. As DNA, the CDR3 is TGTGCCAGCAGCGGAACAGGGGGCACTGAAGCTTTCTTT.

The chain uses TRBV19 and TRBJ1-5; 8 positions match TRBD1. The CDR3 extends over 13 amino acids. The germline V gene has CDR1 LNHDA and CDR2 SQIVND (reference sequence). Trimming at V came to 5 bases and at J to 4 bases, leaving 1 base not matched to a gene. The CDR3 region is CASSWTGNQPQHF. CDR3 DNA sequence: TGTGCCAGTAGTTGGACAGGGAATCAGCCCCAGCATTTT.

This chain connects TRBV19 to TRBJ1-2, with TRBD1 matching 9 bases. Germline values: CDR1 LNHDA, CDR2 SQIVND (reference sequence). The CDR3 has 16 residues. V lost 4 bases, J lost 2 bases, and 8 bases stayed unmatched. The DNA of the CDR3 is TGTGCCAGTAGTAAACTCGGACAGGGGCACAACTATGGCTACACCTTC. It is translated as CASSKLGQGHNYGYTF.

The chain has TRBV2 and TRBJ2-5; TRBD2 aligns across 8 bases. Germline trimming cut 5 bases from V and 5 bases from J; bases unmatched to any gene: 10. The length of the CDR3 is 15 residues. The germline V gene encodes CDR1 SNHLY and CDR2 FYNNEI. For the CDR3, the DNA is TGTGCCAGCAGTAAAGGACTAGCTGGATTGGAGACCCAGTACTTC. Translating it yields CASSKGLAGLETQYF.